The 11 T cell receptor beta chains below all came from one sample that was sequenced in a study of a mutant IDH1 vaccine in newly diagnosed glioma. Time point here: baseline, week 1 (first vaccination visit). This sample's treatment: pre-vaccination baseline after standard-of-care therapy. Only in-frame clones appear in the TCRdb table, and some are missing; sequencing was by immunoSEQ multiplex PCR. The sample has around 56,000 clones, about 91% seen once. The sample here was PBMCs, taken from a glioma patient treated with radiotherapy, temozolomide or both. All receptors come from a man aged 50 to 59 with glioma.

The chain carries TRBV19 and TRBJ1-2; D uncertain. The V end was cut by 1 base, the J end by 5 bases, with 8 bases between. The germline gives CDR1 LNHDA, CDR2 SQIVND (reference sequence). The CDR3 extends over 13 amino acids. The CDR3 loop reads CASSIVAGYGYTF. CDR3 nucleotide sequence: TGTGCCAGTAGTATAGTGGCAGGTTATGGCTACACCTTC.

The chain recombines TRBV27 with TRBJ2-2; tentative D call: TRBD1 (6 bases). The CDR3 runs 13 residues. From germline, CDR1 is MNHEY and CDR2 SMNVEV (reference sequence). Deletions cut 6 bases from V and 6 bases from J, with 11 bases between. The CDR3 DNA reads as TGTGCCAGCAGGCCGCAGGGGCCCGGGGAGCTGTTTTTT. Translating gives CASRPQGPGELFF.

The chain is built from TRBV5-8 and TRBJ2-3; tentative D call: TRBD2 (5 bases). V dropped 6 bases and J dropped 5 bases, with 19 bases sitting between them. This CDR3 is 15 amino acids long. Germline loops: CDR1 SGHTS, CDR2 YDEGEE. The CDR3 spells CASTRLAGRQDTQYF. CDR3 nucleotide sequence: TGTGCCAGCACCCGCCTGGCGGGCAGGCAAGATACGCAGTATTTT. Drawing the rest from reference TRBV5-8 and TRBJ2-3, the complete variable domain is EAGVTQSPTHLIKTRGQQATLRCSPISGHTSVYWYQQALGLGLQFLLWYDEGEERNRGNFPPRFSGRQFPNYSSELNVNALELEDSALYLCASTRLAGRQDTQYFGPGTRLTVL.

There are a few counts of this clone. The genes are TRBV15 and TRBJ2-3; D might be TRBD1 (6 bases). V was clipped by 1 base and J by 15 bases, with 14 bases between them. The CDR3 has 12 residues. Germline V gene data show CDR1 as LNHNV and CDR2 as YYDKDF (reference sequence). CDR3 in DNA: TGTGCCACCAGCAGAGGCCACTCGGACAGTTATTTT. Protein product: CATSRGHSDSYF. The complete variable domain, with remaining parts taken from reference TRBV15 and TRBJ2-3, reads DAMVIQNPRYQVTQFGKPVTLSCSQTLNHNVMYWYQQKSSQAPKLLFHYYDKDFNNEADTPDNFQSRRPNTSFCFLDIRSPGLGDTAMYLCATSRGHSDSYFGPGTRLTVL.

This clone is a singleton in its sample. The chain is built from TRBV7-2 and TRBJ1-6; D call uncertain. Germline V CDR1 and CDR2: SGHTA, FQGNSA. The CDR3 length is 14 residues. Trimming shortened V by 3 bases and J by 6 bases, and 9 bases separated the two germline ends. In DNA, the CDR3 is TGTGCCAGCAGCTTCGGCGGGTTTAATTCACCCCTCCACTTT. It yields the protein CASSFGGFNSPLHF.

This sequence joins TRBV6-5 and TRBJ2-7, with TRBD1 as a possible D gene (6 bases). The CDR3 has 16 amino acids. CDR1 and CDR2 (germline): MNHEY, SVGAGI. Trimming removed 0 bases from V and 1 base from J, with 13 bases in between. CDR3 bases: TGTGCCAGCAGTTACTCGATTCAGGGGCCATCCTACGAGCAGTACTTC. Translation gives CASSYSIQGPSYEQYF.

This sequence joins TRBV6-5 and TRBJ2-7; 13 nucleotides line up with TRBD2. The ends lost 2 bases at V and 5 bases at J; junction bases unmatched: 3. The germline V gene encodes CDR1 MNHEY and CDR2 SVGAGI. The CDR3 is 15 amino acids. CDR3 amino acids: CASSYGTSGRDEQYF. The CDR3 bases are TGTGCCAGCAGTTACGGTACTAGCGGGAGGGACGAGCAGTACTTC.

The table lists this clone with a count of one. The chain uses TRBV28 and TRBJ1-5; D is ambiguous. Trimming shortened V by 7 bases and J by 0 bases, and 13 bases separated the two germline ends. This CDR3 has 15 amino acids. Germline CDR1 and CDR2: MDHEN and SYDVKM. The CDR3 DNA reads as TGTGCCAGCATGCTTAGACAAAATAGCAATCAGCCCCAGCATTTT. This sequence encodes CASMLRQNSNQPQHF.

The chain combines TRBV6-6 with TRBJ2-7, with D perhaps matching TRBD1 or TRBD2 (5 bases each). Trimming removed 7 bases at V and 2 bases at J, with 18 bases between. Germline V lookup: CDR1 MNHNY, CDR2 SVGAGI (reference sequence). The CDR3 has 15 residues. Here the CDR3 reads CASKGKGKGPYEQYF. The CDR3 bases are TGTGCCAGCAAGGGGAAAGGGAAGGGACCCTACGAGCAGTACTTC.

This clone was recorded once. This chain links TRBV12-5 with TRBJ2-1; 7 nucleotides match TRBD1. Germline-derived CDR1 and CDR2 are LGHNT and FRNRAP. The CDR3 sequence is 15 residues long. The J segment lost 5 bases and the V segment lost 6 bases, leaving 10 bases of the junction unmatched. CDR3 sequence (DNA): TGTGCTAGTGGATCGGGACAGATACAACACAATGAGCAGTTCTTC. This codes for CASGSGQIQHNEQFF.

The DNA for the CDR3 is TGTGCCAGCAGTGAAGCGAGAGGGGGCTCGTATGAGCAGTTCTTC. This codes for CASSEARGGSYEQFF. The V gene is TRBV6-1, the J gene TRBJ2-1, with 7 positions matching TRBD1. The J segment lost 8 bases and the V segment lost 0 bases, leaving 7 bases of the junction unmatched. Germline V gene sequence: CDR1 MNHNS, CDR2 SASEGT. The CDR3 is made up of 15 amino acids.